This T cell receptor (beta chain) was sequenced in a study of cytomegalovirus exposure and HLA in healthy donors. The wider study: A preliminary data release comprised about 85 million unique TCRs obtained from HLA-typed donors. Notes on the study in general: The likely explanation for a cluster of highly shared sequence variants was sequencing artifact. A list of approximately 160 TCR beta chains associated with cytomegalovirus was given. Most subjects' HLA-A and HLA-B alleles were reportedly predicted from TCR beta sequences.

Researchers ran the PCR with 60 Vbeta and 13 Jbeta primers. TCRdb keeps only in-frame clones here, not all; method: immunoSEQ multiplex PCR. The table includes about 150,000 clones, approximately 85% detected once. V lost 3 bases, J lost 8 bases, and 8 bases stayed unmatched. The CDR3 has 15 amino acids. Per germline, CDR1 LNHDA and CDR2 SQIVND (reference sequence). Details on this clone: Antigen: not known.

The V gene is TRBV19, the J gene TRBJ1-4; 8 nucleotides align to TRBD1. This clonotype was obtained from a man aged 50 to 59 in good health and CMV-seropositive. The sequenced sample was PBMCs. CDR3 nucleotide sequence: TGTGCCAGTAGTATCGCGGACAGGGTAGGCGAAAAACTGTTTTTT. It translates to CASSIADRVGEKLFF.